The entry that follows covers one T cell receptor beta chain sequence. This sample is drawn from a study of blood T cell repertoires in COVID-19. Repertoires were generated with immunoSEQ multiplex PCR, while TCRdb's copy carries only in-frame clones and drops some. The sample comprises 150,000 to 200,000 clones, around 87% of which are singletons, and almost 1% rests with the top ten. Trimming removed 0 bases from V and 6 bases from J, with 18 bases in between. The germline V gene has CDR1 MGHRA and CDR2 YSYEKL. CDR3 length equals 17 residues. Source material: peripheral blood. The chain recombines TRBV4-1 with TRBJ1-5, with D maybe TRBD1 (6 bases). This receptor was identified in a man between 18 and 35 years old with acute or convalescent COVID-19. The CDR3 spells CASSQDDYRDISQPQHF. CDR3 bases: TGCGCCAGCAGCCAAGATGACTACAGGGATATTAGTCAGCCCCAGCATTTT.